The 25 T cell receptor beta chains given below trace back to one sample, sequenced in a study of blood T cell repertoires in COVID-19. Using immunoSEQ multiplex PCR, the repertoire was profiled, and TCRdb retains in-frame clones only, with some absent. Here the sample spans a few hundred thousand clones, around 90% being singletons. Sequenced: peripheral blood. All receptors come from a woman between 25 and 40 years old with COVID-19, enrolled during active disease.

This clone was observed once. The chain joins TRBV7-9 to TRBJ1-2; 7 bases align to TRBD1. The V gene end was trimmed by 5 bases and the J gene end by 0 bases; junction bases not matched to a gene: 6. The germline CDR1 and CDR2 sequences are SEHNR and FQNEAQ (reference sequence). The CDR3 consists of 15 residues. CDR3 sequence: CASSIGDSPNYGYTF. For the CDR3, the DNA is TGTGCCAGCAGCATTGGGGACAGCCCTAACTATGGCTACACCTTC.

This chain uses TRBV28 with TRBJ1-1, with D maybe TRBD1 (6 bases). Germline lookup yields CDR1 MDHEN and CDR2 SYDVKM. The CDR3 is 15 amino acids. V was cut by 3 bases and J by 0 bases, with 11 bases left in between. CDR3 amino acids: CASSFPGQLNTEAFF. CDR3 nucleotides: TGTGCCAGCAGTTTCCCCGGACAGCTGAACACTGAAGCTTTCTTT.

Here the CDR3 reads CASSLAGKTEAFF. In DNA form, the CDR3 reads TGTGCCAGCAGTTTAGCCGGTAAAACTGAAGCTTTCTTT. The rearrangement joins TRBV12-3 or TRBV12-4 to TRBJ1-1; D is unclear. CDR3 length: 13 amino acids. The V end was cut by 0 bases, the J end by 5 bases, with 7 bases between.

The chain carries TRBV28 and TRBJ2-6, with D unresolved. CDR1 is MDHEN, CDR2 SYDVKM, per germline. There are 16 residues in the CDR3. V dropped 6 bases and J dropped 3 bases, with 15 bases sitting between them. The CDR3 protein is CASSPTGLGGANVLTF. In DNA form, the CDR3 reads TGTGCCAGCAGCCCGACCGGGTTAGGTGGGGCCAACGTCCTGACTTTC.

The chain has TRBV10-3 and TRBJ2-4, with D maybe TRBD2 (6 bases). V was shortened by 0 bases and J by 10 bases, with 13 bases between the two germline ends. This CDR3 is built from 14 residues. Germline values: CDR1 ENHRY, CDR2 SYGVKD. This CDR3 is CAISESGGTWIQYF. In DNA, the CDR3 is TGTGCCATCAGTGAGTCTGGAGGGACGTGGATTCAGTACTTC.

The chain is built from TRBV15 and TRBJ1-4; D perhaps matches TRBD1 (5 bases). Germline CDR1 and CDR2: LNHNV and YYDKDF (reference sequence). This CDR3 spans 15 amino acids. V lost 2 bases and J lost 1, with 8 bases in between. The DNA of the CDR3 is TGTGCCACCAGCAGATCCAGGGAAACTAATGAAAAACTGTTTTTT. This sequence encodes CATSRSRETNEKLFF. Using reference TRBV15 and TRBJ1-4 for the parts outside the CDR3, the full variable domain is DAMVIQNPRYQVTQFGKPVTLSCSQTLNHNVMYWYQQKSSQAPKLLFHYYDKDFNNEADTPDNFQSRRPNTSFCFLDIRSPGLGDTAMYLCATSRSRETNEKLFFGSGTQLSVL.

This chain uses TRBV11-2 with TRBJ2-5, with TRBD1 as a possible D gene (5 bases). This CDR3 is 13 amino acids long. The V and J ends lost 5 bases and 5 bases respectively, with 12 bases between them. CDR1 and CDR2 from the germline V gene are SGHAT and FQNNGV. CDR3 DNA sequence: TGTGCCAGCAGCCCAGGGAATTGGGAGACCCAGTACTTC. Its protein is CASSPGNWETQYF.

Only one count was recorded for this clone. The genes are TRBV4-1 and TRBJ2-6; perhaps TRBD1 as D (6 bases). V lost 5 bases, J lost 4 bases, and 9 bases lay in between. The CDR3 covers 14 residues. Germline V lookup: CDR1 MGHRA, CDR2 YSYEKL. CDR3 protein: CASSYRAGANVLTF. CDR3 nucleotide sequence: TGCGCCAGCAGCTACAGGGCCGGGGCCAACGTCCTGACTTTC.

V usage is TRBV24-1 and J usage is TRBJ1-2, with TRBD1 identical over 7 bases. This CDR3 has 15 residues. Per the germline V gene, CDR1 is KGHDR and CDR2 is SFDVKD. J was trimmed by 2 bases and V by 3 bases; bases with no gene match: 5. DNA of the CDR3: TGTGCCACCAGTGATCCCAGGGGGGACAACTATGGCTACACCTTC. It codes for CATSDPRGDNYGYTF.

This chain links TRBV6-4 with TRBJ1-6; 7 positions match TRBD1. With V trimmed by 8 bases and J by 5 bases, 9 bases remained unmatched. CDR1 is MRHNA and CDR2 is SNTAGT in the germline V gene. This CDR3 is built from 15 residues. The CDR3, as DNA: TGTGCCAGCGCTCTTGACAGGGCCGATAATTCACCCCTCCACTTT. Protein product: CASALDRADNSPLHF.

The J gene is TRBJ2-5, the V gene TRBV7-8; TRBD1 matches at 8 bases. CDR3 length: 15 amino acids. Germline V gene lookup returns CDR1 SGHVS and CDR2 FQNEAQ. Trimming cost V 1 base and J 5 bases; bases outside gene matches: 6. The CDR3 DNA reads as TGTGCCAGCAGCTTAGTAGGACAGGGCATGGAGACCCAGTACTTC. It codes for CASSLVGQGMETQYF.

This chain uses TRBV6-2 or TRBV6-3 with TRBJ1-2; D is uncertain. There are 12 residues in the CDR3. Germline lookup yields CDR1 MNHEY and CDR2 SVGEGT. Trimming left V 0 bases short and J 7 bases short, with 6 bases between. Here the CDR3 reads CASSYSGRGYTF. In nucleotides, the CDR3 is TGTGCCAGCAGTTACTCTGGCCGTGGCTACACCTTC.

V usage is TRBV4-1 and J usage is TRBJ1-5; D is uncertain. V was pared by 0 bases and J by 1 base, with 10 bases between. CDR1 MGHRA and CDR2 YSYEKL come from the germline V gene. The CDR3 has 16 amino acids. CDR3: CASSQEGPVSNQPQHF. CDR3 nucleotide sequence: TGCGCCAGCAGCCAAGAGGGCCCAGTGAGCAATCAGCCCCAGCATTTT.

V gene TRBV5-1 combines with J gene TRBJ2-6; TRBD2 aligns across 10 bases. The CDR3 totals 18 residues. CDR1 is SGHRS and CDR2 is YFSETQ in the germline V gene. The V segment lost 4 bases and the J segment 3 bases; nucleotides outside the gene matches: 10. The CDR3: CASSPEGSGRSGANVLTF. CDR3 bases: TGCGCCAGCAGCCCGGAGGGTAGCGGGAGGAGTGGGGCCAACGTCCTGACTTTC. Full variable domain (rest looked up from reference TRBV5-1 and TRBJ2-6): KAGVTQTPRYLIKTRGQQVTLSCSPISGHRSVSWYQQTPGQGLQFLFEYFSETQRNKGNFPGRFSGRQFSNSRSEMNVSTLELGDSALYLCASSPEGSGRSGANVLTFGAGSRLTVL.

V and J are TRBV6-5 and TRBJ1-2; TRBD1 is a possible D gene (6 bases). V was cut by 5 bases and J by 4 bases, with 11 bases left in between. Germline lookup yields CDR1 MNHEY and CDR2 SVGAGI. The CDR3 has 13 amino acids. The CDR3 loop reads CASSPRRGYGYTF. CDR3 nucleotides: TGTGCCAGCAGTCCGCGCAGGGGCTATGGCTACACCTTC.

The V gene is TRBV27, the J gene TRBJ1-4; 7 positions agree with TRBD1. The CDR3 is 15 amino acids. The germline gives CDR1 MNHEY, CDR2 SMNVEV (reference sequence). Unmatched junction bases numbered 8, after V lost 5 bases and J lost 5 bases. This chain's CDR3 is CASSVRQGLNEKLFF. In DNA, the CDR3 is TGTGCCAGCAGTGTCAGACAGGGCCTCAATGAAAAACTGTTTTTT. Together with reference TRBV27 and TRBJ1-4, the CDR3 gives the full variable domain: EAQVTQNPRYLITVTGKKLTVTCSQNMNHEYMSWYRQDPGLGLRQIYYSMNVEVTDKGDVPEGYKVSRKEKRNFPLILESPSPNQTSLYFCASSVRQGLNEKLFFGSGTQLSVL.

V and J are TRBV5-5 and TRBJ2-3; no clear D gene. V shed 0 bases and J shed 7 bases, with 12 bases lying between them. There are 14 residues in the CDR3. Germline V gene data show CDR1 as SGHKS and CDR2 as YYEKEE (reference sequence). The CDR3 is CASSLVRSHYTQYF. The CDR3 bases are TGTGCCAGCAGCTTGGTCCGGTCCCACTATACGCAGTATTTT.

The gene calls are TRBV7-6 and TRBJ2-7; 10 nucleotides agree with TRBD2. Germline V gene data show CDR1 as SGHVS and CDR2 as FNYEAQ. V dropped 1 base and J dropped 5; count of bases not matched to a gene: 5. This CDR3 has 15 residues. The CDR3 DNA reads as TGTGCCAGCAGCTTAGTAGACGGGACTAGCGACGAGCAGTACTTC. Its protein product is CASSLVDGTSDEQYF.

CDR3 nucleotide sequence: TGTGCCGCGCGGGACTGGTCGGAGAATGAAAAACTGTTTTTT. It is translated as CAARDWSENEKLFF. V usage is TRBV7-9 and J usage is TRBJ1-4; D may be TRBD1 (5 bases). The length of the CDR3 is 14 residues. Germline CDR1 is SEHNR and CDR2 is FQNEAQ (reference sequence). The V end was cut by 11 bases, the J end by 5 bases, with 18 bases between.

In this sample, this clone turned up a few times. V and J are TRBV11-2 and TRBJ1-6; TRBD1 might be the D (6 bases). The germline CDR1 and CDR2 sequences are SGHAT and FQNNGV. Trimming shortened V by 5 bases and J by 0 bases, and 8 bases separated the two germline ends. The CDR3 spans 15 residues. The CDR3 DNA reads TGTGCCAGCAGCGTACAGGGCTCCTATAATTCACCCCTCCACTTT. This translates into CASSVQGSYNSPLHF.

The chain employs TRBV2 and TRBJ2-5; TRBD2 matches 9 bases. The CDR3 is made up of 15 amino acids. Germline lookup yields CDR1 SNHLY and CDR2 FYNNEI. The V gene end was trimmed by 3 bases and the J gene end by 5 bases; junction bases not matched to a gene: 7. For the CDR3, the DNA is TGTGCCAGCAGTGAGTTAGCGGGAGCTTTTGAGACCCAGTACTTC. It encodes CASSELAGAFETQYF.

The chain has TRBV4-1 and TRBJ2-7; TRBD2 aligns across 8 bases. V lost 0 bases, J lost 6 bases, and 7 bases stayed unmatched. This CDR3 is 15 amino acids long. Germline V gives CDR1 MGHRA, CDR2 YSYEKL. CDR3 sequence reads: CASSQESGSLPEQYF. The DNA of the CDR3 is TGCGCCAGCAGCCAAGAAAGCGGGAGCCTTCCCGAGCAGTACTTC.

CDR3 sequence reads: CASSLERRAFYEQYF. In nucleotides, the CDR3 is TGTGCCAGCAGCTTGGAGCGGAGGGCTTTCTACGAGCAGTACTTC. The chain uses TRBV11-2 and TRBJ2-7, with D possibly matching TRBD2 (6 bases). This CDR3 has 15 amino acids. Deletions cut 3 bases from V and 3 bases from J, with 15 bases between. In germline, CDR1 is SGHAT, CDR2 FQNNGV.

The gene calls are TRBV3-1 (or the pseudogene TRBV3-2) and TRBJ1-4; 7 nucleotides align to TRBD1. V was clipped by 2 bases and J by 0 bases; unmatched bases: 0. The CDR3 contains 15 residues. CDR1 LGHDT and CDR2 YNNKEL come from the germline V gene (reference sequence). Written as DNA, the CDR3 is TGTGCCAGCAGCCAACAGGGGGCAACTAATGAAAAACTGTTTTTT. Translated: CASSQQGATNEKLFF.

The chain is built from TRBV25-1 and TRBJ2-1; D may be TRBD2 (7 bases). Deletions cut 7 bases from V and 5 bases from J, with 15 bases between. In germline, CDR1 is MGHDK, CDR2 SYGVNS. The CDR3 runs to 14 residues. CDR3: CASTPGGMNNEQFF. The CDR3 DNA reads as TGTGCCAGCACTCCGGGGGGCATGAACAATGAGCAGTTCTTC.